This T cell receptor (beta chain) derives from a study of shared clonotypes between healthy human individuals. Study-level background: The cohort comprised a couple of women and three men. Their ages spanned 18 to 49 years. Study-wide findings and caveats: With a handful of donors compared, around 5% of naive CD4 clonotypes were shared.

Running of the assay took place at deep level. The method was immunoSEQ multiplex PCR; TCRdb's version includes in-frame clones alone and lacks a portion of them. This table holds 1.5 million to 2.5 million clones, about 95% found once. CD8 cells classed as naive were CD45RO-negative and positively selected for CCR7, excluding terminally differentiated effector memory CD45RA+ cells. Regarding this clone: Its matching antigen is unknown.

Sequenced: naive CD8+ T cells sorted from blood. The receptor was derived from a man between 18 and 29 years old in good health.

CDR3 nucleotides: TGTGCCAGCAGCTACCGGGGTGGCACTGAAGCTTTCTTT. Its translation: CASSYRGGTEAFF. The chain couples TRBV7-8 to TRBJ1-1; D is unresolved. Trimming took off 4 bases at V and 4 bases at J, with 10 bases between the two ends. The CDR3 length is 13 residues. Germline V CDR1 and CDR2: SGHVS, FQNEAQ.